Sequencing of this T cell receptor beta chain was carried out in a study of early T cells in non-severe SARS-CoV-2 infection (dated by TCRdb to the early 2020s). Context from the whole study: Because TCR sequencing was done on bulk RNA from unsorted whole blood, the alpha and beta chains could not be paired. What the study reported, not specific to this receptor: VDJdb matching was skewed toward anti-spike CD8 responses, so virus-specific expansions were likely underestimated and private and CD4 specificities were missed.

Worth noting for this clonotype: Its antigen remains undetermined. No base qualities exist here, and no much larger clone lies one base off it.

As encoded in the germline V gene, CDR1 is SQVTM while CDR2 is ANQGSEA. From the cysteine through the phenylalanine, the CDR3 covers 12 amino acids. The DNA shown is the 36-base CDR3, in frame from base 1. The trim is 0 bases for V and 8 bases for J, with a gap of 10 bases between the germline ends. Receptor libraries were prepared by 5' RACE. The sequencer listed for this sample is NextSeq 500. In the TCR library protocol, unique molecular identifiers were attached to individual cDNA molecules to correct for PCR bias and sequencing error. TCR alpha and beta chains were both sequenced, and the abundances of alpha and beta sequences in each sample were closely correlated with each other. On the authors' methods: V gene, J gene and CDR3 annotation of TCR sequences was performed with Decombinator V4. TCRs were defined as expanded if a significant change between any two time points was detected under a Poisson model with p below 0.0001. TCR abundances were normalised to the total number of TCRs sequenced in each sample and reported as counts per million. TRAV1-2 paired with TRAJ12, TRAJ20 or TRAJ33 defined MAIT TCRs, while TRAV10 paired with TRAJ18 defined iNKT TCRs. VDJdb, accessed on 1 November 2021, was searched for TCRs annotated for CMV, EBV and SARS-CoV-2, and TCRs annotated for more than one antigen were excluded. The raw public reads went through TCRdb reprocessing: fastp at Q25, MiXCR clone calling, in-frame beta chains kept. CDR3 protein duplicates are merged, each entry listing the most common genes and DNA. Here the V and J calls rest on TCRdb's processing, not on the authors' analysis. The sample contains about 64,000 distinct CDR3 sequences, roughly a fifth of them found a single time. The ten largest account for 16% of the sample.

The study was a case-control design nested within a healthcare worker cohort in London, UK, with weekly nasopharyngeal swab PCR tests and blood sampling. Between 23 and 31 March 2020, the week of the UK lockdown, healthcare workers were enrolled and then followed up weekly for as long as 16 weeks. Material: whole blood, obtained at baseline. The V and J segments used are TRBV29-1 and TRBJ1-2; there is no confident call for the D gene. The TCR was taken from an adult who was a healthcare worker with PCR-confirmed SARS-CoV-2 infection or an uninfected control (not recorded which). The CDR3 region has the sequence CSVEDHPGGYTF. The DNA sequence is given as TGCAGCGTTGAAGATCACCCCGGGGGCTACACCTTC.